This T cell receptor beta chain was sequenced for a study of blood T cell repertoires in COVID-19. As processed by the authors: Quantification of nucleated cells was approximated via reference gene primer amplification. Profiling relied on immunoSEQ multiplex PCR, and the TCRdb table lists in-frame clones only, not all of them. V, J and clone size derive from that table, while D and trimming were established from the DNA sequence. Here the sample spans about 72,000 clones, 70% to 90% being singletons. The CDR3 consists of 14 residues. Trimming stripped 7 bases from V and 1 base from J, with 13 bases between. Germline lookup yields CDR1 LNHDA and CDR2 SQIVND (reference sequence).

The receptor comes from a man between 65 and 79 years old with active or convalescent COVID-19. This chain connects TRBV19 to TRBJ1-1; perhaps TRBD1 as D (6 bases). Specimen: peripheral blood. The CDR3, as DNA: TGTGCCAGTAAAGAGACAGGATGGAACACTGAAGCTTTCTTT. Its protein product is CASKETGWNTEAFF. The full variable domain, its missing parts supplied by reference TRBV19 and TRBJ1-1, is DGGITQSPKYLFRKEGQNVTLSCEQNLNHDAMYWYRQDPGQGLRLIYYSQIVNDFQKGDIAEGYSVSREKKESFPLTVTSAQKNPTAFYLCASKETGWNTEAFFGQGTRLTVV.